This T cell receptor beta chain was sequenced during a study of shared clonotypes between healthy human individuals. TCRdb's table, derived via immunoSEQ multiplex PCR, lists solely in-frame clones and lacks some. The sample consists of about 2.4 million clones, around 94% of them appearing once. V was cut by 5 bases and J by 4 bases, with 14 bases left in between. The CDR3 length is 14 residues. In germline, CDR1 is LNHDA, CDR2 SQIVND (reference sequence). The clonotype was recovered from a man in his late teens or twenties in good health. V gene TRBV19 combines with J gene TRBJ1-2; D may be TRBD1 (5 bases). What was sequenced was naive CD4+ T cells sorted from blood. The sample's subset: CD45RA+ positively selected. This chain's CDR3 is CASSPGTPSYGYTF. The CDR3, as DNA: TGTGCCAGTAGTCCGGGGACGCCGTCCTATGGCTACACCTTC.